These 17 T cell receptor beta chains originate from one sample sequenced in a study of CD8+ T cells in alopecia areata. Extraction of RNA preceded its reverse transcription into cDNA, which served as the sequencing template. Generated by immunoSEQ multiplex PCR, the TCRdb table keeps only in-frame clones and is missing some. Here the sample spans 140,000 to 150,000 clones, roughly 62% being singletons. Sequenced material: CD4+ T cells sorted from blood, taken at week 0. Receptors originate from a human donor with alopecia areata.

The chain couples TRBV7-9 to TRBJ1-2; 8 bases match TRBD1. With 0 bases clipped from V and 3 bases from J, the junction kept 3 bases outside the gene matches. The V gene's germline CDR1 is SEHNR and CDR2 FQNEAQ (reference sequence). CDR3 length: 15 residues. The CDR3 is CASSLAATGDYGYTF. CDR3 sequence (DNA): TGTGCCAGCAGCTTAGCGGCGACAGGGGACTATGGCTACACCTTC.

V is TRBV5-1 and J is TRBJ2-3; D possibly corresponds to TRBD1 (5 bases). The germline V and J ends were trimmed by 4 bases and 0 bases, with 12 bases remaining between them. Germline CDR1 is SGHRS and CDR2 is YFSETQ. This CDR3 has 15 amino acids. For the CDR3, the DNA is TGCGCCAGCAGCGTTGGACACATGAGCACAGATACGCAGTATTTT. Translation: CASSVGHMSTDTQYF.

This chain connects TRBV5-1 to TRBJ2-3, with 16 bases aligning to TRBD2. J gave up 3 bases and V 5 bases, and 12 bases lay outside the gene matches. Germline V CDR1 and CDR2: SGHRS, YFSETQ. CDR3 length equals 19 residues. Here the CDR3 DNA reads TGCGCCAGCAGTACCCCTGGGACTAGCGGGGGGGCCGCGACAGATACGCAGTATTTT. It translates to CASSTPGTSGGAATDTQYF. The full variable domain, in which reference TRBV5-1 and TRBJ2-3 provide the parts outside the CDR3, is KAGVTQTPRYLIKTRGQQVTLSCSPISGHRSVSWYQQTPGQGLQFLFEYFSETQRNKGNFPGRFSGRQFSNSRSEMNVSTLELGDSALYLCASSTPGTSGGAATDTQYFGPGTRLTVL.

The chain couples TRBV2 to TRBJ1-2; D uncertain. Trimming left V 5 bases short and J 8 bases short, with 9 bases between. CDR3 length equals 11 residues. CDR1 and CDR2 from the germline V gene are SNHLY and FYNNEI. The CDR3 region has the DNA TGTGCCAGCAGTACCGCGGTAGGCTACACCTTC. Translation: CASSTAVGYTF.

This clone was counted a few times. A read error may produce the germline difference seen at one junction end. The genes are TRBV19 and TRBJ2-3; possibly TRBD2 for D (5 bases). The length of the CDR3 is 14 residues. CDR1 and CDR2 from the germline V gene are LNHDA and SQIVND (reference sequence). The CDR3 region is CASSLEGAADTQYF. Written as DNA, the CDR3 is TGTGCCAGTAGTCTAGAGGGTGCCGCAGATACGCAGTATTTT.

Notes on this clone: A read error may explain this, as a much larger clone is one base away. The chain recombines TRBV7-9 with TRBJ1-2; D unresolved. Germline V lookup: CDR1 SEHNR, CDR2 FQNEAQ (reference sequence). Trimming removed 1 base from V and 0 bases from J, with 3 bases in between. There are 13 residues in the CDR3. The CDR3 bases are TGTGCCAGCAGCTTAGAAGCTAACTATGGCTACACCTTC. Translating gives CASSLEANYGYTF.

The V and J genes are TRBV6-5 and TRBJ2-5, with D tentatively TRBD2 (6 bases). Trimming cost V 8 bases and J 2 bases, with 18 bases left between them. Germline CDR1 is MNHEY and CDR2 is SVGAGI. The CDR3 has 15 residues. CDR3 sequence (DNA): TGTGCCAGCCGAGCCGGGGGTCAGGGACAAGAGACCCAGTACTTC. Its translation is CASRAGGQGQETQYF.

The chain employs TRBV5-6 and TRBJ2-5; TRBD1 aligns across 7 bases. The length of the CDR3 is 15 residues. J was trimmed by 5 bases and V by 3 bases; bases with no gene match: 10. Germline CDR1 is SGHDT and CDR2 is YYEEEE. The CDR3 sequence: CASSSTTGFTETQYF. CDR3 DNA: TGTGCCAGCAGCTCGACGACAGGGTTCACTGAGACCCAGTACTTC.

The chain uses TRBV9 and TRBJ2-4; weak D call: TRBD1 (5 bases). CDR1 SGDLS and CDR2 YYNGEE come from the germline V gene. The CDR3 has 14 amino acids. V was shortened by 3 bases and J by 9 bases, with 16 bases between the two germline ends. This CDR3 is CASSASTVGSIQYF. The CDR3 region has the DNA TGTGCCAGCAGCGCCTCGACAGTTGGAAGCATTCAGTACTTC.

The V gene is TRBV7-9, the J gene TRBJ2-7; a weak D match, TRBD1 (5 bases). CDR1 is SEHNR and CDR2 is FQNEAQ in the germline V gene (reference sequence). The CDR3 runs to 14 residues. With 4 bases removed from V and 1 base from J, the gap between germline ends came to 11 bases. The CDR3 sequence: CASSSDSTSYEQYF. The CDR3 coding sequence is TGTGCCAGCAGCTCCGACAGTACGTCCTACGAGCAGTACTTC.

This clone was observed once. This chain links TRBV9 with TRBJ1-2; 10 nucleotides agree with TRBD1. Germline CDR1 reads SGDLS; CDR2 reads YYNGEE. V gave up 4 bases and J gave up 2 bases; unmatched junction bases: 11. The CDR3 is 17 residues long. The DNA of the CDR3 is TGTGCCAGCAGCCCCCATTTGCGGACAGGGGGGAACTATGGCTACACCTTC. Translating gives CASSPHLRTGGNYGYTF.

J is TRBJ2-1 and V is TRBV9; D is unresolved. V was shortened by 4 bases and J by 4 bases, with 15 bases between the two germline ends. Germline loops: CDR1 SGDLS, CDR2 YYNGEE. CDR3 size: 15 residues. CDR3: CASSLLDSSYNEQFF. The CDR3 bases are TGTGCCAGCAGCCTTCTAGACTCCAGTTACAATGAGCAGTTCTTC.

DNA of the CDR3: TGTGCCAGCGGCAGACCTGCGGGACTAGCGGTTTACGAGCAGTACTTC. The encoded protein is CASGRPAGLAVYEQYF. This sequence joins TRBV7-9 and TRBJ2-7, with 11 bases that match TRBD2. Germline CDR1 is SEHNR and CDR2 is FQNEAQ (reference sequence). Trimming took 8 bases from V and 4 from J; bases not matched to a gene: 13. CDR3 size: 16 residues.

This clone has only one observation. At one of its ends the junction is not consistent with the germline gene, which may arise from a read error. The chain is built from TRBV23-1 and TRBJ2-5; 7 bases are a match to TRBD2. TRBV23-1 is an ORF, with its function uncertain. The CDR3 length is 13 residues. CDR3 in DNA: TGTGGGGTCGCGAGCGGGGTCCAAGAGACCCAGTACTTC. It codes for CGVASGVQETQYF.

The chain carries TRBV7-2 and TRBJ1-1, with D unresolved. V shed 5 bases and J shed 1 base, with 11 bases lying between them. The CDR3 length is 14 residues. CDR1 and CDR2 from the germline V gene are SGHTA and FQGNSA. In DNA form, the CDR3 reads TGTGCCAGCAGCCCCGCCAGCGGGAACACTGAAGCTTTCTTT. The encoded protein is CASSPASGNTEAFF.

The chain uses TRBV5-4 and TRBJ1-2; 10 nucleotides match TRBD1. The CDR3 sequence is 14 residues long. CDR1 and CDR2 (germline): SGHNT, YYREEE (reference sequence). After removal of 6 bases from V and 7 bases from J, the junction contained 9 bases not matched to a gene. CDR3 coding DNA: TGTGCCAGCATTAACCAAGGGACAGGGGCTGGCTACACCTTC. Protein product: CASINQGTGAGYTF.

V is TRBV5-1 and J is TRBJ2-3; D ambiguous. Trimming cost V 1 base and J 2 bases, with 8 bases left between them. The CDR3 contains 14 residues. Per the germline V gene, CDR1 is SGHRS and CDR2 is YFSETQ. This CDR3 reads CASSLTSTTDTQYF. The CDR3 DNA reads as TGCGCCAGCAGCTTGACGTCTACCACAGATACGCAGTATTTT.